Sequencing of this TCR beta chain was carried out in a study of control samples from healthy donors and cancer patients. Data came from immunoSEQ multiplex PCR; TCRdb stores just in-frame clones and leaves some out. Of some 150,000 clones in the sample, more than 85% are singletons; the top ten hold roughly 3.1%. This CDR3 comprises 15 residues. V dropped 5 bases and J dropped 5; count of bases not matched to a gene: 10. Germline V gene sequence: CDR1 MNHEY, CDR2 SMNVEV (reference sequence). The TCR comes from a man aged 25 to 45 in good health. This chain connects TRBV27 to TRBJ1-1; 8 positions match TRBD1. Material: blood. CDR3: CASSTLTGVRTEAFF. The CDR3 DNA reads TGTGCCAGCAGTACCCTGACAGGGGTGAGGACTGAAGCTTTCTTT.